The rows below give T cell receptor beta chains drawn from one sample of a study of blood T cell repertoires in COVID-19. Method: immunoSEQ multiplex PCR; TCRdb's copy keeps in-frame clones and lacks some. The sample lists 150,000 to 200,000 clones, roughly 90% occurring once. The specimen was peripheral blood. The source of these receptors is a woman aged 45 to 65 with acute or convalescent COVID-19. Both conserved end residues are part of each CDR3. The D gene is left open where the match is weak. Not every row has a clone size; where given, it reads once, few, many or a size class.

j_call | v_call | clone_size | d_call | cdr3_aa | cdr3_nt
TRBJ1-4 | TRBV30 | . | . | CAWSPGGLNEKLFF | TGTGCCTGGAGCCCCGGTGGGCTTAATGAAAAACTGTTTTTT
TRBJ2-7 | TRBV29-1 | . | TRBD2 | CSVEGLAGSYEQYF | TGCAGCGTTGAAGGGCTAGCGGGTTCCTACGAGCAGTACTTC
TRBJ1-6 | TRBV28 | . | . | CASMRMTSPLHF | TGTGCCAGCATGAGGATGACTTCACCCCTCCACTTT
TRBJ2-7 | TRBV7-2 | . | TRBD2 | CASSLPGGLSEQYF | TGTGCCAGCAGCCTGCCGGGGGGGCTCAGCGAGCAGTACTTC
TRBJ1-2 | TRBV6-6 | . | . | CASSPLPGQYGYTF | TGTGCCAGCAGTCCCCTTCCAGGGCAGTATGGCTACACCTTC
TRBJ2-3 | TRBV29-1 | . | TRBD2 | CSVELAGGLTDTQYF | TGCAGCGTTGAGCTCGCGGGGGGTCTCACAGATACGCAGTATTTT
TRBJ1-4 | TRBV27 | many | TRBD1 | CASSLRRQGNEKLFF | TGTGCCAGCAGTCTTCGCCGACAGGGAAACGAAAAACTGTTTTTT
TRBJ2-1 | TRBV10-2 | . | . | CASRRDSNEQFF | TGCGCCAGCAGACGGGACTCCAATGAGCAGTTCTTC
TRBJ1-3 | TRBV5-4 | . | . | CASRQGNTIYF | TGTGCCAGCAGGCAGGGAAACACCATATATTTT
TRBJ1-3 | TRBV5-6 | . | . | CASTELKTGVSGNTIYF | TGTGCCAGCACCGAACTCAAGACAGGTGTATCAGGAAACACCATATATTTT
TRBJ1-2 | TRBV27 | . | TRBD1 | CASSPSWGQGYGYTF | TGTGCCAGCAGTCCGAGTTGGGGACAGGGGTATGGCTACACCTTC
TRBJ2-3 | TRBV12-5 | few | TRBD1 | CASGLGTGGDTQYF | TGTGCTAGTGGTTTAGGGACAGGGGGAGATACGCAGTATTTT
TRBJ1-2 | TRBV28 | . | . | CASGRDTSYGYTF | TGTGCCAGCGGCCGGGACACGTCCTATGGCTACACCTTC
TRBJ1-1 | TRBV9 | . | . | CASSVDRRGTEAFF | TGTGCCAGCAGCGTAGATCGCAGGGGCACTGAAGCTTTCTTT
TRBJ1-4 | TRBV4-3 | . | . | CASSQETDGYEKLFF | TGCGCCAGCAGCCAAGAGACAGACGGATACGAAAAACTGTTTTTT
TRBJ1-6 | TRBV9 | . | . | CASSAQGQEKSPLHF | TGTGCCAGCAGCGCCCAGGGGCAGGAGAAATCACCCCTCCACTTT
TRBJ2-3 | TRBV3-1/TRBV3-2 | . | . | CASSPRVGDTQYF | TGTGCCAGCAGCCCTAGAGTTGGAGATACGCAGTATTTT
TRBJ2-5 | TRBV7-2 | . | . | CASSQEETQYF | TGTGCCAGCAGCCAAGAGGAGACCCAGTACTTC
TRBJ2-7 | TRBV28 | . | TRBD2 | CASGGAREGFSYEQYF | TGTGCCAGCGGGGGCGCGCGGGAGGGGTTTTCCTACGAGCAGTACTTC
TRBJ1-6 | TRBV5-1 | . | . | CASSSFGQGYSPLHF | TGCGCCAGCAGCTCCTTCGGGCAGGGGTATTCACCCCTCCACTTT
TRBJ2-2 | TRBV7-3 | . | TRBD2 | CASTRQGLTSGAPGELFF | TGTGCCAGCACCCGACAAGGGCTAACTAGCGGGGCGCCCGGGGAGCTGTTTTTT
TRBJ1-2 | TRBV7-3 | . | TRBD1 | CASSSGQGYGYTF | TGTGCCAGCAGCTCTGGACAGGGCTATGGCTACACCTTC
TRBJ1-5 | TRBV6-2/TRBV6-3 | . | . | CASSYETQGIGNQPQHF | TGTGCCAGCAGTTACGAGACTCAGGGGATTGGCAATCAGCCCCAGCATTTT
TRBJ1-1 | TRBV6-5 | . | TRBD1 | CATHTGGRGSTEAFF | TGTGCCACCCATACAGGGGGCAGGGGGAGTACTGAAGCTTTCTTT
TRBJ2-5 | TRBV12-5 | once | . | CASGLVGVTQYF | TGTGCTAGTGGTTTGGTAGGAGTGACCCAGTACTTC
TRBJ2-3 | TRBV21-1 | once | . | CASSKSGSGSDTQYF | TGTGCCAGCAGCAAATCGGGTAGCGGGAGCGATACGCAGTATTTT
TRBJ2-1 | TRBV4-3 | . | TRBD2 | CASSPLAGGLVNEQFF | TGCGCCAGCAGCCCGTTAGCGGGGGGGCTTGTTAATGAGCAGTTCTTC
TRBJ1-2 | TRBV6-2/TRBV6-3 | once | TRBD1 | CASSYEVGTGYGYTF | TGTGCCAGCAGTTACGAAGTAGGGACAGGCTATGGCTACACCTTC
TRBJ1-2 | TRBV6-5 | . | TRBD1 | CASSHRGQGRNGYTF | TGTGCCAGCAGTCACCGCGGACAGGGCAGAAATGGCTACACCTTC
TRBJ2-7 | TRBV5-1 | . | TRBD1 | CASRPGTGYDEQYF | TGCGCCAGCAGACCCGGGACAGGGTATGACGAGCAGTACTTC
TRBJ1-5 | TRBV19 | . | . | CASSTFLTDRQNQPQHF | TGTGCCAGTAGTACGTTCCTTACCGACAGGCAAAATCAGCCCCAGCATTTT
TRBJ1-2 | TRBV19 | few | . | CASSQQGSYGYTF | TGTGCCAGTAGCCAACAGGGTAGCTATGGCTACACCTTC
TRBJ1-1 | TRBV7-9 | . | . | CASSLWGASTEAFF | TGTGCCAGCAGCTTATGGGGAGCTAGCACTGAAGCTTTCTTT
TRBJ1-5 | TRBV5-4 | . | . | CASSIGQNQPQHF | TGTGCCAGCAGCATCGGACAGAATCAGCCCCAGCATTTT
TRBJ1-3 | TRBV19 | . | . | CASSIRQRRNTIYF | TGTGCCAGTAGTATTCGACAGAGAAGAAACACCATATATTTT
TRBJ2-5 | TRBV2 | once | TRBD2 | CASSSGRAGETQYF | TGTGCCAGCAGTAGCGGGAGGGCGGGGGAGACCCAGTACTTC
TRBJ2-7 | TRBV7-2 | . | . | CASSPGQTHYEQYF | TGTGCCAGCAGCCCCGGACAGACCCACTACGAGCAGTACTTC
TRBJ1-1 | TRBV6-1 | . | TRBD1 | CASSEWTGTTEAFF | TGTGCCAGCAGTGAGTGGACAGGGACCACTGAAGCTTTCTTT
TRBJ2-2 | TRBV5-1 | . | TRBD1 | CASSRTGTGEFGELFF | TGCGCCAGCAGCAGAACCGGGACAGGGGAGTTCGGGGAGCTGTTTTTT
TRBJ2-2 | TRBV4-2 | . | . | CASSLGGGPTGELFF | TGTGCCAGCAGCCTTGGGGGGGGCCCCACCGGGGAGCTGTTTTTT
TRBJ1-4 | TRBV19 | . | TRBD1 | CASTKGASELFF | TGTGCCAGTACCAAGGGGGCGTCAGAACTGTTTTTT
TRBJ2-2 | TRBV13 | . | TRBD2 | CASSLSGGADTGELFF | TGTGCCAGCAGCTTAAGCGGGGGGGCGGACACCGGGGAGCTGTTTTTT
TRBJ2-1 | TRBV5-1 | once | TRBD2 | CASTFSGRTSGEQFF | TGCGCCAGCACCTTTAGCGGGAGGACCTCAGGTGAGCAGTTCTTC
TRBJ1-6 | TRBV27 | . | . | CASSPFSSSYNSPLHF | TGTGCCAGCAGTCCTTTCTCGTCCTCCTATAATTCACCCCTCCACTTT
TRBJ2-3 | TRBV5-1 | . | . | CASSLAQGTDTQYF | TGCGCCAGCAGCTTGGCCCAGGGCACAGATACGCAGTATTTT
TRBJ2-1 | TRBV12-5 | . | TRBD2 | CASVPGGDRNNEQFF | TGTGCTAGTGTCCCGGGGGGGGATAGAAACAATGAGCAGTTCTTC
TRBJ1-2 | TRBV5-1 | . | TRBD1 | CASSPGDRARGYTF | TGCGCCAGCAGCCCCGGAGACAGGGCAAGGGGCTACACCTTC
TRBJ1-6 | TRBV29-1 | . | . | CSVDTGGDSPLHF | TGCAGCGTTGATACGGGGGGTGATTCACCCCTCCACTTT
TRBJ2-1 | TRBV5-4 | once | TRBD2 | CASSFLGGINEQFF | TGTGCCAGCAGCTTTTTGGGAGGGATCAATGAGCAGTTCTTC
TRBJ2-3 | TRBV4-2 | . | TRBD2 | CASSQEAGGPTDTQYF | TGTGCCAGCAGCCAAGAGGCGGGGGGCCCAACAGATACGCAGTATTTT
TRBJ2-3 | TRBV10-1 | . | . | CASSEGQHTQYF | TGCGCCAGCAGTGAGGGACAACATACGCAGTATTTT
TRBJ1-2 | TRBV9 | . | . | CASSVEPLAVSYGYTF | TGTGCCAGCAGCGTAGAGCCCCTTGCCGTTAGCTATGGCTACACCTTC
TRBJ1-5 | TRBV19 | . | . | CASSRDSNSNQPQHF | TGTGCCAGTAGTCGGGACTCCAATAGCAATCAGCCCCAGCATTTT
TRBJ2-3 | TRBV21-1 | . | . | CASSKGGTSGGTDTQYF | TGTGCCAGCAGCAAAGGAGGGACTAGCGGGGGCACAGATACGCAGTATTTT
TRBJ2-6 | TRBV5-6 | . | . | CASSLRGTSNVLTF | TGTGCCAGCAGCCTCAGGGGAACGTCCAACGTCCTGACTTTC
TRBJ2-1 | TRBV11-2 | . | TRBD2 | CASQPSGRVGEQFF | TGTGCCTCCCAGCCTAGCGGGAGAGTAGGTGAGCAGTTCTTC
TRBJ2-1 | TRBV14 | . | TRBD2 | CASSLGTSVEQFF | TGTGCCAGCAGCCTGGGGACTAGCGTTGAGCAGTTCTTC
TRBJ1-2 | TRBV7-9 | once | TRBD1 | CASSLADRGHGYTF | TGTGCCAGCAGCTTAGCTGACAGGGGGCATGGCTACACCTTC
TRBJ2-3 | TRBV3-1/TRBV3-2 | . | TRBD1 | CASSQGQGWTDTQYF | TGTGCCAGCAGCCAAGGACAGGGCTGGACAGATACGCAGTATTTT